These 2 T cell receptor beta chains came from one sample sequenced in a study of T cell clones after liver transplantation. Profiled with immunoSEQ multiplex PCR; TCRdb holds only in-frame clones, not every one. Counted here are several thousand clones, roughly 85% occurring once; the ten biggest clones make up 37%. The sequenced sample was CD8+ T cells from blood, obtained 24 months after liver transplant. Receptors originate from a human patient who received a liver transplant. The graft donor may have contributed some T cells.

The chain couples TRBV15 to TRBJ2-1; 7 nucleotides match TRBD1. CDR1 LNHNV and CDR2 YYDKDF come from the germline V gene (reference sequence). This CDR3 is 13 amino acids long. Germline trimming cut 5 bases from V and 9 bases from J; bases unmatched to any gene: 7. The CDR3 spells CATSPGQPIEQFF. CDR3 sequence (DNA): TGTGCCACCAGCCCGGGACAGCCAATTGAGCAGTTCTTC.

This clone has a handful of counts. The V and J genes are TRBV25-1 and TRBJ1-1; 8 nucleotides match TRBD1. CDR3 size: 16 residues. The V and J ends lost 3 bases and 5 bases, in that order; junction bases with no gene match: 11. Germline V gene sequence: CDR1 MGHDK, CDR2 SYGVNS. CDR3 DNA: TGTGCCAGCAGTGACCTCCCGACAGGGGTGGGGACTGAAGCTTTCTTT. Translating it yields CASSDLPTGVGTEAFF. The whole variable domain, filled in from reference TRBV25-1 and TRBJ1-1, reads EADIYQTPRYLVIGTGKKITLECSQTMGHDKMYWYQQDPGMELHLIHYSYGVNSTEKGDLSSESTVSRIRTEHFPLTLESARPSHTSQYLCASSDLPTGVGTEAFFGQGTRLTVV.